This T cell receptor beta chain was sequenced for a study of T cells in Graves' hyperthyroidism and ophthalmopathy. The CDR3 covers 15 residues. Trimming removed 3 bases at V and 1 base at J, with 13 bases between. Germline CDR1 is LGHDT and CDR2 is YNNKEL (reference sequence). The source material, RNA transcripts, was used to amplify TCR beta CDR3 regions. HTBI primers were employed in a first-round RT-PCR of the TCR CDR3. TCRdb itself ran the multiplex PCR reads through MiXCR, one entry per CDR3 protein. The data hold over 650,000 distinct CDR3 sequences, with about a sixth observed a single time. Study-level results: Clonotypes that were expanded in thyroid above 0.001 mostly appeared in blood too.

This clonotype was seen ten or more times. Its antigen is not identified. Patients were aged 18 to 65, had disease duration under 2 months, and had newly diagnosed hyperthyroidism. Sequenced: blood. This sequence joins TRBV3-1 and TRBJ2-7, with D possibly being TRBD1 or TRBD2 (5 bases each). This receptor was identified in a man younger than 35 with Graves' hyperthyroidism. The chain's CDR3 is CASSHGVGVSYEQYF. CDR3 sequence (DNA): TGTGCCAGCAGCCACGGGGTGGGGGTGTCCTACGAGCAGTACTTC.